Below, 23 T cell receptor beta chains from the same sample are listed, as sequenced in a study of T cell changes during pregnancy in multiple sclerosis. Data came from immunoSEQ multiplex PCR; TCRdb stores just in-frame clones and leaves some out. The sample has 45,000 to 50,000 clones, approximately 94% seen once. The source material was CD8+ T cells from peripheral blood mononuclear cells, sampled before pregnancy. The receptors were gathered from a female donor with multiple sclerosis, enrolled in a pregnancy study.

This chain connects TRBV28 to TRBJ2-5; 8 bases line up with TRBD2. J was trimmed by 5 bases and V by 5 bases; bases with no gene match: 16. Germline V gene data show CDR1 as MDHEN and CDR2 as SYDVKM. The CDR3 contains 17 residues. CDR3 in amino acids: CASSPPGLAAPGETQYF. DNA of the CDR3: TGTGCCAGCAGTCCCCCCGGACTAGCCGCTCCGGGGGAGACCCAGTACTTC.

The V and J genes are TRBV4-1 and TRBJ2-1; the match to TRBD2 covers 7 bases. This CDR3 is 16 amino acids long. In germline, CDR1 is MGHRA, CDR2 YSYEKL. V trimming: 1 base; J trimming: 6 bases; junction bases outside the gene matches: 9. The CDR3 DNA is TGCGCCAGCAGCCAAGGGGGAGGGAGGGCCGGCAATGAGCAGTTCTTC. It translates to CASSQGGGRAGNEQFF.

CDR3 sequence (DNA): TGTGCCAGCAGCTGGGGGGGGAGCAGCTTCTTC. Translation gives CASSWGGSSFF. The chain carries TRBV5-4 and TRBJ2-1; 7 nucleotides agree with TRBD2. J was trimmed by 16 bases and V by 3 bases; bases with no gene match: 7. Germline V gives CDR1 SGHNT, CDR2 YYREEE (reference sequence). This CDR3 spans 11 amino acids.

This chain connects TRBV7-9 to TRBJ2-1, with 8 bases aligning to TRBD1. Germline V gene lookup returns CDR1 SEHNR and CDR2 FQNEAQ (reference sequence). V lost 4 bases and J lost 6; bases outside the gene matches: 8. The CDR3 covers 15 residues. CDR3 DNA: TGTGCCAGCAGCTCGGACAGGGCCTACGGCAATGAGCAGTTCTTC. Its translation is CASSSDRAYGNEQFF.

The V gene is TRBV6-5, the J gene TRBJ1-1; TRBD1 agrees at 8 bases. The germline V gene encodes CDR1 MNHEY and CDR2 SVGAGI. The CDR3 spans 13 residues. With V trimmed by 6 bases and J by 4 bases, 4 bases remained unmatched. CDR3 sequence: CASRSRGLTEAFF. The CDR3 nucleotides are TGTGCCAGCAGGAGCAGGGGGCTCACTGAAGCTTTCTTT.

The genes are TRBV7-2 and TRBJ2-7; D perhaps matches TRBD1 (5 bases). Per the germline V gene, CDR1 is SGHTA and CDR2 is FQGNSA. Trimming removed 8 bases at V and 3 bases at J, with 17 bases between. CDR3 size: 14 residues. CDR3 nucleotide sequence: TGTGCCAGCCGCCGTGGGCAGGGCAACTACGAGCAGTACTTC. It codes for CASRRGQGNYEQYF.

V is TRBV19 and J is TRBJ2-7, with TRBD2 matching over 13 bases. Germline V gene lookup returns CDR1 LNHDA and CDR2 SQIVND (reference sequence). The CDR3 totals 19 residues. The V segment lost 3 bases and the J segment 0 bases; nucleotides outside the gene matches: 11. The CDR3 sequence is CASSILPGRTSGSSYEQYF. The CDR3 nucleotides read TGTGCCAGTAGTATTCTTCCCGGACGGACTAGCGGGAGCTCCTACGAGCAGTACTTC.

The chain is built from TRBV5-5 and TRBJ2-7; D is unresolved. The CDR3 has 12 residues. The V and J ends lost 4 bases and 6 bases respectively, with 11 bases between them. Per the germline V gene, CDR1 is SGHKS and CDR2 is YYEKEE (reference sequence). CDR3 amino acids: CASSPGRGEQYF. The CDR3 DNA follows: TGTGCCAGCAGCCCGGGTCGTGGCGAGCAGTACTTC.

This clone was seen a few times. This chain joins TRBV6-4 and TRBJ1-2; no definite D call. The germline V gene has CDR1 MRHNA and CDR2 SNTAGT. The V end was cut by 0 bases, the J end by 6 bases, with 11 bases between. The CDR3 length is 14 residues. The DNA for the CDR3 is TGTGCCAGCAGTGACTCCGGGGAAACGGATGGCTACACCTTC. Translated: CASSDSGETDGYTF.

The CDR3 loop is CASIIQVPSYEQYF. The CDR3 nucleotides read TGTGCCAGCATCATACAGGTACCCTCCTACGAGCAGTACTTC. The V gene is TRBV27, the J gene TRBJ2-7, with D maybe TRBD1 (5 bases). The CDR3 has 14 amino acids. The V gene lost 7 bases and the J gene lost 0 bases, with 13 bases spanning the gap. The V gene's germline CDR1 is MNHEY and CDR2 SMNVEV (reference sequence).

CDR3 coding DNA: TGTGCCAGCAGCTTAGGCAGGGGTAGCGAGCAGTACTTC. Translating it yields CASSLGRGSEQYF. The chain joins TRBV5-6 to TRBJ2-7; TRBD1 is a possible D gene (6 bases). The CDR3 is made up of 13 amino acids. From germline, CDR1 is SGHDT and CDR2 YYEEEE. The V end lost 2 bases, the J end lost 6 bases, and 12 bases lay between the germline ends. The variable domain in full, with the rest retrieved from reference TRBV5-6 and TRBJ2-7, is DAGVTQSPTHLIKTRGQQVTLRCSPKSGHDTVSWYQQALGQGPQFIFQYYEEEERQRGNFPDRFSGHQFPNYSSELNVNALLLGDSALYLCASSLGRGSEQYFGPGTRLTVT.

The rearrangement joins TRBV28 to TRBJ2-7; 8 bases fit TRBD2. This CDR3 spans 14 amino acids. Germline trimming cut 5 bases from V and 4 bases from J; bases unmatched to any gene: 7. CDR1 is MDHEN and CDR2 is SYDVKM in the germline V gene. The CDR3 DNA reads TGTGCCAGCAGTCCGGGAGGGAGGGCTTACGAGCAGTACTTC. Translation: CASSPGGRAYEQYF.

The genes are TRBV30 and TRBJ2-3; possibly TRBD2 for D (5 bases). CDR1 and CDR2 from the germline V gene are GTSNPN and SVGIG (reference sequence). V gave up 4 bases and J gave up 4 bases, with 18 bases separating them. The CDR3 length is 15 residues. CDR3 in DNA: TGTGCCTGGAACCCCGCTAGCAGTTTGGCAGATACGCAGTATTTT. Translated, it gives CAWNPASSLADTQYF.

J is TRBJ2-5 and V is TRBV4-1, with TRBD2 matching 8 bases. CDR1 and CDR2 from the germline V gene are MGHRA and YSYEKL. Trimming cost V 3 bases and J 3 bases; bases outside gene matches: 6. CDR3 length equals 15 residues. CDR3 loop: CASSQGTSGKETQYF. DNA for the CDR3: TGCGCCAGCAGCCAGGGTACTAGCGGAAAAGAGACCCAGTACTTC.

For this clone: The sample has other DNA sequences that encode this CDR3 too. The V gene is TRBV9, the J gene TRBJ2-1; the D is unclear. The CDR3 spans 15 residues. CDR1 is SGDLS, CDR2 YYNGEE, per germline. The V gene lost 2 bases and the J gene lost 0 bases, with 9 bases spanning the gap. The CDR3 loop reads CASSVGGGSYNEQFF. In DNA, the CDR3 is TGTGCCAGCAGCGTCGGTGGTGGCTCCTACAATGAGCAGTTCTTC.

J is TRBJ2-5 and V is TRBV2, with 10 positions matching TRBD2. This CDR3 has 14 residues. Germline loops: CDR1 SNHLY, CDR2 FYNNEI. The V segment lost 5 bases and the J segment 2 bases; nucleotides outside the gene matches: 2. CDR3 loop: CASSTAGGQETQYF. For the CDR3, the DNA is TGTGCCAGCAGTACAGCGGGAGGGCAAGAGACCCAGTACTTC.

J is TRBJ2-3 and V is TRBV6-1, with TRBD2 identical over 10 bases. This CDR3 is 17 amino acids long. The ends lost 0 bases at V and 2 bases at J; junction bases unmatched: 5. The germline gives CDR1 MNHNS, CDR2 SASEGT. The CDR3 nucleotides read TGTGCCAGCAGTGAAGCCGCAGCGGGAGGGGTCACAGATACGCAGTATTTT. This codes for CASSEAAAGGVTDTQYF.

The chain recombines TRBV11-2 with TRBJ2-5, with D tentatively TRBD2 (5 bases). V was clipped by 4 bases and J by 3 bases, with 6 bases between them. CDR3 size: 12 residues. Looked up from germline, CDR1 is SGHAT and CDR2 is FQNNGV. CDR3 nucleotides: TGTGCCAGCAGCTCGGAGGAAGAGACCCAGTACTTC. Translated, it gives CASSSEEETQYF.

This clone was detected once. V and J are TRBV5-6 and TRBJ1-1; 7 positions agree with TRBD1. This CDR3 region has 14 residues. Trimming cost V 2 bases and J 4 bases; bases outside gene matches: 5. Germline values: CDR1 SGHDT, CDR2 YYEEEE. The CDR3 is CASSLYRGTTEAFF. The CDR3 DNA sequence: TGTGCCAGCAGCTTATACAGGGGAACCACTGAAGCTTTCTTT.

J is TRBJ2-5 and V is TRBV27; TRBD1 might be the D (5 bases). The CDR3 is 15 residues long. Per germline, CDR1 MNHEY and CDR2 SMNVEV (reference sequence). Deletions cut 2 bases from V and 1 base from J, with 11 bases between. CDR3 DNA: TGTGCCAGCAGTTTAGGGATGGGGCGCCAAGAGACCCAGTACTTC. Translation: CASSLGMGRQETQYF.

CDR3 sequence: CASRKRESRTDTQYF. The CDR3 nucleotides are TGTGCCAGCAGAAAGCGGGAGAGTCGGACAGATACGCAGTATTTT. The rearrangement joins TRBV5-4 to TRBJ2-3, with 8 bases identical to TRBD2. V dropped 5 bases and J dropped 3; count of bases not matched to a gene: 8. Germline CDR1 is SGHNT and CDR2 is YYREEE (reference sequence). CDR3 length: 15 residues. The variable domain in full, with the rest retrieved from reference TRBV5-4 and TRBJ2-3, is ETGVTQSPTHLIKTRGQQVTLRCSSQSGHNTVSWYQQALGQGPQFIFQYYREEENGRGNFPPRFSGLQFPNYSSELNVNALELDDSALYLCASRKRESRTDTQYFGPGTRLTVL.

This sequence joins TRBV10-3 and TRBJ2-7, with 9 bases fitting TRBD1. Trimming removed 10 bases from V and 4 bases from J; junction bases left unmatched: 5. Germline V gene lookup returns CDR1 ENHRY and CDR2 SYGVKD. This CDR3 comprises 12 residues. The CDR3: CASRDRDYEQYF. The CDR3 region has the DNA TGTGCCAGCAGGGACAGGGATTACGAGCAGTACTTC.

The chain recombines TRBV29-1 with TRBJ2-7, with TRBD1 as a possible D gene (6 bases). Germline V CDR1 and CDR2: SQVTM, ANQGSEA. This CDR3 region has 13 residues. Trimming pared 2 bases from V and 1 base from J, leaving 9 bases between. CDR3 in DNA: TGCAGCGTTGAAAACAGGGATTCCTACGAGCAGTACTTC. Residues: CSVENRDSYEQYF.